The rows below give T cell receptor beta chains drawn from one sample of a study of T cell responses to AZD1222 COVID-19 vaccine. This table comes from immunoSEQ multiplex PCR, and its TCRdb copy is limited to in-frame clones, with some not included. The table includes about 59,000 clones, about 88% detected once. The sample here was peripheral blood, taken 28 days after the second AZD1222 dose. All receptors derive from an adult who received the AZD1222 COVID-19 vaccine. Each CDR3 is given with its conserved first and last residue. Each record gives: clone size, V gene, D gene, J gene, CDR3 protein, CDR3 DNA. A D gene is named only where the DNA matches it firmly. Some rows mark clone size as missing; the rest say once, few, many or name a class of expanded clone.

NA,TRBV28,TRBD1,TRBJ2-7,CASSVGTDLYEQYF,TGTGCCAGCAGTGTCGGGACAGACCTCTACGAGCAGTACTTC
once,TRBV7-2,NA,TRBJ2-1,CASSRAPGFYNEQFF,TGTGCCAGCAGCCGGGCCCCAGGATTTTACAATGAGCAGTTCTTC
NA,TRBV10-2,TRBD1,TRBJ1-6,CASRQQGRGSPLHF,TGCGCCAGCAGACAACAGGGGAGAGGATCACCCCTCCACTTT
NA,TRBV29-1,NA,TRBJ1-2,CSVVYFSYGYTF,TGCAGCGTTGTCTACTTTTCCTATGGCTACACCTTC
NA,TRBV19,NA,TRBJ1-1,CASNKGIMNTEAFF,TGTGCCAGTAACAAGGGGATCATGAACACTGAAGCTTTCTTT
once,TRBV9,TRBD1,TRBJ2-7,CASSGTGARGEQYF,TGTGCCAGCAGCGGGACAGGGGCGCGGGGCGAGCAGTACTTC
NA,TRBV27,NA,TRBJ1-5,CASSFGGNQPQHF,TGTGCCAGCAGTTTTGGGGGCAATCAGCCCCAGCATTTT
NA,TRBV11-2,TRBD1,TRBJ2-1,CASSPDRATYNEQFF,TGTGCCAGCAGCCCAGACAGGGCAACCTACAATGAGCAGTTCTTC
NA,TRBV3-1/TRBV3-2,NA,TRBJ1-1,CASSQALADMNTEAFF,TGTGCCAGCAGCCAAGCTTTGGCAGACATGAACACTGAAGCTTTCTTT
NA,TRBV27,NA,TRBJ2-2,CASSLLDRLTGELFF,TGTGCCAGCAGCCTCCTGGACAGATTAACCGGGGAGCTGTTTTTT
NA,TRBV20-1,NA,TRBJ1-2,CSASVQNGYTF,TGCAGTGCTAGTGTACAGAACGGCTACACCTTC
NA,TRBV5-6,TRBD1,TRBJ2-2,CATSDLGQGDTGELFF,TGTGCCACCTCAGATCTAGGACAGGGGGACACCGGGGAGCTGTTTTTT
NA,TRBV6-5,NA,TRBJ1-2,CASRDPANYGYTF,TGTGCCAGCCGGGACCCAGCTAACTATGGCTACACCTTC
few,TRBV27,NA,TRBJ1-3,CASSIYDRSSGNTIYF,TGTGCCAGCAGTATATACGACAGGAGCTCTGGAAACACCATATATTTT
NA,TRBV29-1,NA,TRBJ1-2,CSVPVQGKQDGYTF,TGCAGCGTCCCCGTCCAGGGTAAACAGGATGGCTACACCTTC
NA,TRBV5-1,NA,TRBJ1-3,CASSLDGTSGNTIYF,TGCGCCAGCAGCTTGGACGGAACCTCTGGAAACACCATATATTTT
NA,TRBV12-5,NA,TRBJ2-5,CASEGGGQKETQYF,TGTGCTAGTGAGGGTGGGGGGCAAAAAGAGACCCAGTACTTC
NA,TRBV19,TRBD1,TRBJ1-5,CASSIDGQGSNQPQHF,TGTGCCAGTAGTATAGATGGACAGGGGAGCAATCAGCCCCAGCATTTT
NA,TRBV5-6,NA,TRBJ1-5,CASSSRRVNQPQHF,TGTGCCAGCAGCTCTAGACGGGTTAATCAGCCCCAGCATTTT
NA,TRBV6-5,TRBD1,TRBJ1-2,CASKPTGQNNYGYTF,TGTGCCAGCAAACCAACGGGACAGAATAACTATGGCTACACCTTC
once,TRBV24-1,TRBD1,TRBJ2-7,CATSDPRTGESYEQYF,TGTGCCACCAGTGATCCTAGGACAGGGGAGTCCTACGAGCAGTACTTC
NA,TRBV6-1,NA,TRBJ1-2,CASSPTTGFNGYTF,TGTGCCAGCAGCCCGACAACAGGGTTCAATGGCTACACCTTC
once,TRBV3-1/TRBV3-2,NA,TRBJ2-1,CASSQGASVSSYNEQFF,TGTGCCAGCAGCCAAGGTGCTAGCGTTAGCTCCTACAATGAGCAGTTCTTC
NA,TRBV3-1/TRBV3-2,NA,TRBJ2-6,CASSQEGHSGANVLTF,TGTGCCAGCAGCCAAGAGGGGCACTCTGGGGCCAACGTCCTGACTTTC
NA,TRBV11-3,TRBD2,TRBJ2-3,CASSLAGRATDTQYF,TGTGCCAGCAGCTTAGCCGGGAGGGCTACAGATACGCAGTATTTT
NA,TRBV29-1,NA,TRBJ1-3,CSVEMFVGNTIYF,TGCAGCGTTGAGATGTTTGTTGGAAACACCATATATTTT
NA,TRBV28,TRBD1,TRBJ2-7,CASSSGQSSYEQYF,TGTGCCAGCAGTTCGGGACAGAGCTCCTACGAGCAGTACTTC
NA,TRBV6-1,NA,TRBJ2-5,CASSEVGWETQYF,TGTGCCAGCAGTGAAGTGGGGTGGGAGACCCAGTACTTC
NA,TRBV18,TRBD1,TRBJ1-2,CASSPSRDRVHGYTF,TGTGCCAGCTCACCGTCCCGGGACAGGGTCCATGGCTACACCTTC
NA,TRBV7-9,TRBD1,TRBJ1-4,CASSLGDREREKLFF,TGTGCCAGCAGCTTAGGGGACAGGGAACGTGAAAAACTGTTTTTT
few,TRBV18,TRBD2,TRBJ2-5,CASLTKERTRQETQYF,TGTGCCAGCCTAACCAAAGAGCGGACTAGGCAAGAGACCCAGTACTTC
NA,TRBV10-3,NA,TRBJ1-3,CAIRSYEGDTIYF,TGTGCCATTCGTTCCTACGAAGGGGACACCATATATTTT
NA,TRBV7-9,NA,TRBJ1-2,CASSLAGRAGGYTF,TGTGCCAGCAGCTTAGCCGGCCGGGCCGGTGGCTACACCTTC
NA,TRBV7-2,TRBD1,TRBJ2-7,CASSLVSGQGDEQYF,TGTGCCAGCAGCTTAGTTAGCGGACAGGGGGACGAGCAGTACTTC
few,TRBV10-1,NA,TRBJ1-6,CASSLLPRDSPLHF,TGCGCCAGCAGCCTTCTCCCCCGGGATTCACCCCTCCACTTT
NA,TRBV9,NA,TRBJ2-3,CASSAGTQNTDTQYF,TGTGCCAGCAGCGCGGGGACTCAAAACACAGATACGCAGTATTTT
NA,TRBV19,NA,TRBJ2-3,CATADRSPTDTQYF,TGTGCCACCGCGGACCGTTCCCCTACAGATACGCAGTATTTT
NA,TRBV6-5,NA,TRBJ1-2,CASSYREGGIYGYTF,TGTGCCAGCAGTTACCGGGAAGGGGGTATCTATGGCTACACCTTC
NA,TRBV28,NA,TRBJ1-1,CASSGQPYTEAFF,TGTGCCAGCAGTGGACAGCCCTACACTGAAGCTTTCTTT
NA,TRBV2,NA,TRBJ1-5,CASSEAQGRNQPQHF,TGTGCCAGCAGTGAAGCGCAGGGTAGAAATCAGCCCCAGCATTTT
NA,TRBV5-1,TRBD2,TRBJ2-3,CASSFRGGAGDTQYF,TGCGCCAGCAGCTTCCGCGGGGGGGCCGGGGATACGCAGTATTTT
once,TRBV5-4,TRBD1,TRBJ2-5,CASSEFNTGGKTQYF,TGTGCCAGCAGCGAGTTCAATACAGGGGGAAAGACCCAGTACTTC
NA,TRBV2,NA,TRBJ2-2,CASSVGSQTGELFF,TGTGCCAGCAGTGTGGGGAGTCAGACCGGGGAGCTGTTTTTT
NA,TRBV6-6,NA,TRBJ1-1,CASSRDGGYTEAFF,TGTGCCAGCAGTCGCGACGGGGGATACACTGAAGCTTTCTTT
NA,TRBV7-9,NA,TRBJ1-5,CASSLGQEKYSNQPQHF,TGTGCCAGCAGCTTAGGTCAGGAGAAATATAGCAATCAGCCCCAGCATTTT
NA,TRBV5-6,TRBD2,TRBJ2-7,CASSLREGSYEQYF,TGTGCCAGCAGCTTGAGGGAGGGTTCCTACGAGCAGTACTTC
NA,TRBV5-4,NA,TRBJ1-6,CASSLVAGGHNSPLHF,TGTGCCAGCAGCTTGGTGGCAGGAGGTCATAATTCACCCCTCCACTTT
NA,TRBV11-3,TRBD1,TRBJ2-2,CASSWTGTGSTGELFF,TGTGCCAGCAGCTGGACCGGGACAGGGAGCACCGGGGAGCTGTTTTTT
NA,TRBV1,NA,TRBJ2-2,CTSSHFGIRQVHGGELFF,TGCACCAGCAGCCACTTCGGTATCCGACAGGTCCATGGCGGGGAGCTGTTTTTT
NA,TRBV6-5,TRBD1,TRBJ1-2,CASTVGGLGYTF,TGTGCCAGCACCGTAGGGGGCTTGGGGTACACCTTC
NA,TRBV13,TRBD2,TRBJ2-1,CASSAGPGTSLFF,TGTGCCAGCAGCGCCGGGCCGGGGACTAGCCTGTTCTTC
NA,TRBV19,TRBD2,TRBJ2-1,CASSIKTGGPGNEQFF,TGTGCCAGTAGTATAAAAACGGGGGGGCCTGGCAATGAGCAGTTCTTC
NA,TRBV27,TRBD1,TRBJ1-5,CASSPPDREAQHF,TGTGCCAGCAGTCCCCCGGACAGGGAAGCCCAGCATTTT
NA,TRBV6-4,TRBD2,TRBJ2-1,CASSREGTGHEQFF,TGTGCCAGCTCCAGGGAGGGGACCGGTCATGAGCAGTTCTTC
once,TRBV30,TRBD1,TRBJ2-7,CAWSGDRGYEQYF,TGTGCCTGGAGTGGAGACAGGGGTTACGAGCAGTACTTC
NA,TRBV20-1,TRBD2,TRBJ2-2,CSASSGLAGVRGTGELFF,TGCAGTGCTAGTTCAGGACTAGCGGGAGTCCGGGGCACCGGGGAGCTGTTTTTT
NA,TRBV7-2,TRBD2,TRBJ2-7,CASSLALQTSGEQYF,TGTGCCAGCAGCTTAGCACTTCAGACTAGCGGGGAGCAGTACTTC